This record looks at one T cell receptor (beta chain) sequence and its context. Its antigen is as yet unknown. The entry originates in a study of siplizumab effects on memory and regulatory T cells. Notes on the study in general: Siplizumab conditions gave an average of approximately 71% Treg-derived mappable alloreactive CD4+ clones, versus about 30% for controls. Proliferating clones, CD4+ or CD8+, lacked an assignable naive or memory phenotype in roughly 75-95% of cases. Proliferating siplizumab-culture Tregs lacked confirmation of suppressive function.

The CDR3 is 10 residues long. Germline loops: CDR1 SQVTM, CDR2 ANQGSEA. The V and J ends lost 7 bases and 9 bases respectively, with 10 bases between them. TCRdb keeps only in-frame clones here, not all; method: immunoSEQ multiplex PCR. The table lists over 95,000 clones, 85% to 95% of them singletons. Sequencing was performed on non-Treg CD4+ T cells sorted from blood. The chain carries TRBV29-1 and TRBJ2-1; D ambiguous. The TCR sequence derives from a human donor in good health. The CDR3 DNA reads as TGCAGCGCCGCGTCCGGTGAGCAGTTCTTC. The encoded protein is CSAASGEQFF.